Shown below are 7 T cell receptor beta chains from a single sample sequenced in a study of blood T cell repertoires in COVID-19. TCRdb keeps only in-frame clones here, not all; method: immunoSEQ multiplex PCR. The sample yields 40,000 or so clones, around 90% seen once. The source material was peripheral blood. These receptors all stem from a man aged 45 to 65 with active COVID-19.

The chain recombines TRBV20-1 with TRBJ1-2; D may be TRBD1 (6 bases). CDR3 length equals 11 residues. Trimming shortened V by 7 bases and J by 8 bases, and 14 bases separated the two germline ends. Germline CDR1 is DFQATT and CDR2 is SNEGSKA (reference sequence). This chain's CDR3 is CSDGGQWGYTF. CDR3 DNA: TGCAGTGATGGAGGACAGTGGGGCTACACCTTC.

The rearrangement uses TRBV24-1 and TRBJ2-3, with TRBD2 identical over 10 bases. The V gene's germline CDR1 is KGHDR and CDR2 SFDVKD. The CDR3 has 15 residues. V was clipped by 4 bases and J by 0 bases; unmatched bases: 0. CDR3 loop: CATSEAGGSTDTQYF. The CDR3 DNA follows: TGTGCCACCAGTGAAGCGGGGGGGAGCACAGATACGCAGTATTTT.

The chain is built from TRBV28 and TRBJ1-3, with D perhaps TRBD1 (6 bases). The CDR3 has 15 amino acids. Germline V CDR1 and CDR2: MDHEN, SYDVKM. V was shortened by 6 bases and J by 4 bases, with 16 bases between the two germline ends. CDR3 bases: TGTGCCAGCAGGAATACAGGGAGGGGGGGAAACACCATATATTTT. It yields the protein CASRNTGRGGNTIYF.

The chain is built from TRBV5-1 and TRBJ2-5, with 9 nucleotides matching TRBD2. This CDR3 has 16 residues. V was pared by 4 bases and J by 5 bases, with 12 bases of the junction left unmatched. Germline lookup yields CDR1 SGHRS and CDR2 YFSETQ. The CDR3, as DNA: TGCGCCAGCAGCGACGCGAGGCTAGCGGGGAAGGAGACCCAGTACTTC. It translates to CASSDARLAGKETQYF.

CDR3 amino acids: CASSLVGGGSGNTIYF. The CDR3 coding sequence is TGTGCCAGCAGCTTAGTGGGAGGCGGCTCTGGAAACACCATATATTTT. The rearrangement links TRBV7-2 to TRBJ1-3; D not resolved. Trimming removed 1 base from V and 0 bases from J, with 10 bases in between. CDR3 length: 16 amino acids. The germline V gene has CDR1 SGHTA and CDR2 FQGNSA.

V usage is TRBV7-2 and J usage is TRBJ1-2, with TRBD1 matching over 9 bases. CDR3 length: 13 residues. CDR1 SGHTA and CDR2 FQGNSA come from the germline V gene. V shed 6 bases and J 8 bases; nucleotides not matched to a gene: 7. Written as DNA, the CDR3 is TGTGCCAGCAGTTACAGGGGGCGAGCGGGCTACACCTTC. It specifies CASSYRGRAGYTF.

The CDR3 sequence: CASSQNPMNNYGYTF. The CDR3 DNA reads as TGCGCCAGCAGCCAAAACCCTATGAATAACTATGGCTACACCTTC. The rearrangement uses TRBV4-1 and TRBJ1-2, with D uncertain. Germline CDR1 reads MGHRA; CDR2 reads YSYEKL. V was pared by 2 bases and J by 1 base, with 11 bases between. This CDR3 is built from 15 residues.